The T cell receptor (beta chain) described here comes from a study of molecular identifiers for immune sequencing clone quantification. Regarding the study as a whole: Clones above 20 RNA copies contained over 97% of effector molecules but under 1% of naive ones.

With 10%, 30% or 50% of RNA, about 20,000 to 1,100,000 naive CD8 T cells were sequenced. This clonotype came up a few times. Its antigen is as yet unknown. MiXCR was run by TCRdb on the PCR reads, yielding one entry per CDR3 protein. The table records 400,000 to 600,000 distinct CDR3 sequences, about 26% of them present only once. CDR1 is PRHDT and CDR2 is FYEKMQ in the germline V gene (reference sequence). CDR3 length: 15 amino acids. Trimming took 0 bases from V and 7 from J, leaving 15 bases between them. This receptor was obtained from a human donor in good health. Some libraries in this study had Jurkat cell RNA spiked in. The sequencing sample was made of naive CD8+ T cells from blood, with Jurkat cell RNA spiked in. Subset meaning: FACS-sorted CD8+CD4-CCR7+CD45RA+ naive T cells. This rearrangement joins TRBV13 to TRBJ1-2, with TRBD1 as a possible D gene (5 bases). The CDR3: CASSLGSQGRFGYTF. DNA for the CDR3: TGTGCCAGCAGCTTAGGGTCCCAGGGACGGTTTGGCTACACCTTC.